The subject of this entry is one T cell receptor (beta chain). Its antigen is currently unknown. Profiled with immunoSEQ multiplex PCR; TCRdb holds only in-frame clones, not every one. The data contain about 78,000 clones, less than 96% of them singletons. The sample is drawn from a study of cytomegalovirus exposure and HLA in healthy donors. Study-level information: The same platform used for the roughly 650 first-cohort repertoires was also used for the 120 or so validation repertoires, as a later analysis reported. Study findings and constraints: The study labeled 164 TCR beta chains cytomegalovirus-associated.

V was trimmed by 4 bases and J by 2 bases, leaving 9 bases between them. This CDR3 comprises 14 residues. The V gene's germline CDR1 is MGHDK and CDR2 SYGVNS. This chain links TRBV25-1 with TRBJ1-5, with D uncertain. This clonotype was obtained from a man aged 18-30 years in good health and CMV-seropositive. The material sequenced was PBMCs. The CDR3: CASSGGWGNQPQHF. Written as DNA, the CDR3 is TGTGCCAGCAGTGGAGGTTGGGGCAATCAGCCCCAGCATTTT.